A single sample is the source of the 18 T cell receptor beta chains below, sequenced in a study of shared clonotypes between healthy human individuals. Generated by immunoSEQ multiplex PCR, the TCRdb table keeps only in-frame clones and is missing some. This table holds under 200,000 clones, 90% to 95% found once. The sequenced material came from naive CD4+ T cells sorted from blood. Subset specified: CD45RA+ positively selected. These receptors all come from a woman aged 25 to 45 in good health.

The chain recombines TRBV5-1 with TRBJ1-2, with 7 bases lining up with TRBD1. Germline trimming cut 4 bases from V and 8 bases from J; bases unmatched to any gene: 14. The V gene's germline CDR1 is SGHRS and CDR2 YFSETQ. The CDR3 consists of 15 residues. CDR3 nucleotide sequence: TGCGCCAGCAGCCCATACATGGACAGGTCGTCCGGCTACACCTTC. Its translation: CASSPYMDRSSGYTF.

This chain uses TRBV27 with TRBJ2-7; no reliable D call. The ends were cut back, 2 bases at V and 1 base at J, with 6 bases in the middle. This CDR3 comprises 13 residues. The germline V gene has CDR1 MNHEY and CDR2 SMNVEV (reference sequence). The DNA of the CDR3 is TGTGCCAGCAGTTTAAGCCCTTCCTACGAGCAGTACTTC. It is translated as CASSLSPSYEQYF.

The table lists this clone with a few counts. This chain connects TRBV4-1 to TRBJ2-7, with D possibly TRBD2 on 5 matching bases. Per germline, CDR1 MGHRA and CDR2 YSYEKL. This CDR3 comprises 15 residues. Trimming cost V 4 bases and J 3 bases, with 16 bases left between them. For the CDR3, the DNA is TGCGCCAGCAGCCCCCTCGGGCAGACTATCTACGAGCAGTACTTC. Residues: CASSPLGQTIYEQYF.

V gene TRBV6-5 combines with J gene TRBJ1-2; D remains ambiguous. This CDR3 has 14 amino acids. Germline lookup yields CDR1 MNHEY and CDR2 SVGAGI. Trimming removed 2 bases from V and 4 bases from J, with 11 bases in between. CDR3 in DNA: TGTGCCAGCAGTTACAATCGGCAGAGCTATGGCTACACCTTC. This gives the protein CASSYNRQSYGYTF.

The rearrangement joins TRBV28 to TRBJ2-2, with 11 bases matching TRBD2. The germline V gene has CDR1 MDHEN and CDR2 SYDVKM. This CDR3 has 18 residues. The ends lost 5 bases at V and 3 bases at J; junction bases unmatched: 11. The CDR3 spells CASSTSPSSGRYTGELFF. CDR3 sequence (DNA): TGTGCCAGCAGTACCTCTCCCTCTAGCGGGAGGTACACCGGGGAGCTGTTTTTT.

This clone has just a few counts. The chain is built from TRBV30 and TRBJ2-7; unclear D gene. CDR1 is GTSNPN, CDR2 SVGIG, per germline (reference sequence). The CDR3 is made up of 10 amino acids. Trimming stripped 2 bases from V and 3 bases from J, with 2 bases between. The CDR3 region is CAWSYYEQYF. The DNA for the CDR3 is TGTGCCTGGAGTTACTACGAGCAGTACTTC.

V is TRBV19 and J is TRBJ1-2; D is unresolved. CDR3 length equals 14 residues. CDR1 LNHDA and CDR2 SQIVND come from the germline V gene (reference sequence). Trimming cost V 3 bases and J 4 bases, with 12 bases left between them. The chain's CDR3 is CASSIPASRYGYTF. CDR3 sequence (DNA): TGTGCCAGTAGTATCCCAGCCTCGCGCTATGGCTACACCTTC.

The chain couples TRBV5-1 to TRBJ2-5, with D possibly TRBD1 on 6 matching bases. CDR3 length: 15 amino acids. V was pared by 3 bases and J by 1 base, with 13 bases between. Germline assignment: CDR1 SGHRS and CDR2 YFSETQ. The CDR3 reads CASSWGQRTQETQYF. Written as DNA, the CDR3 is TGCGCCAGCAGCTGGGGGCAGCGGACCCAAGAGACCCAGTACTTC.

Notes on this clone: The sample contains more than one DNA sequence encoding this CDR3. The V and J genes are TRBV18 and TRBJ2-5; no definite D call. Trimming cost V 6 bases and J 3 bases, with 8 bases left between them. The V gene's germline CDR1 is KGHSH and CDR2 LQKENI. The CDR3 sequence is 12 residues long. In DNA, the CDR3 is TGTGCCAGCTCCCCCGAGGAAGAGACCCAGTACTTC. It specifies CASSPEEETQYF.

J is TRBJ2-7 and V is TRBV5-1, with TRBD2 identical over 7 bases. The CDR3 length is 14 residues. Per the germline V gene, CDR1 is SGHRS and CDR2 is YFSETQ. V shed 0 bases, J shed 2 bases, and the junction held 2 bases outside the gene matches. Here the CDR3 reads CASSLVAGAYEQYF. The CDR3 DNA reads as TGCGCCAGCAGCTTGGTTGCGGGAGCCTACGAGCAGTACTTC.

Here the CDR3 reads CASSLGTGGSYEQYF. The DNA for the CDR3 is TGTGCCAGCAGCTTGGGGACGGGAGGGTCTTACGAGCAGTACTTC. The chain couples TRBV11-2 to TRBJ2-5; 8 bases align to TRBD2. Near its end, the DNA agrees better with TRBJ2-7, so the J call may be wrong. The CDR3 is made up of 15 amino acids. Germline V gene data show CDR1 as SGHAT and CDR2 as FQNNGV.

The J gene is TRBJ1-2, the V gene TRBV18; 7 bases map to TRBD1. CDR3 length: 13 amino acids. CDR1 KGHSH and CDR2 LQKENI come from the germline V gene. The V and J ends lost 5 bases and 3 bases, in that order; junction bases with no gene match: 3. The CDR3 is CASSTDRDYGYTF. As DNA, the CDR3 is TGTGCCAGCTCAACCGACAGGGACTATGGCTACACCTTC.

This clone has just one count. This chain uses TRBV2 with TRBJ1-4; possibly TRBD1 for D (6 bases). This CDR3 comprises 15 residues. Deletions cut 4 bases from V and 7 bases from J, with 16 bases between. Germline loops: CDR1 SNHLY, CDR2 FYNNEI. This chain's CDR3 is CASSVGAGEVEKLFF. The CDR3 nucleotides are TGTGCCAGCAGTGTAGGGGCAGGGGAGGTTGAAAAACTGTTTTTT.

The V and J genes are TRBV6-1 and TRBJ2-7; D is possibly TRBD1 or TRBD2 (5 bases each). Germline-derived CDR1 and CDR2 are MNHNS and SASEGT. The CDR3 is 13 residues long. V dropped 6 bases and J dropped 2 bases, with 11 bases sitting between them. The CDR3 bases are TGTGCCAGCAGCCCGGGACCTACCTACGAGCAGTACTTC. This gives the protein CASSPGPTYEQYF.

The chain is built from TRBV5-1 and TRBJ2-7; D is unresolved. This CDR3 spans 14 amino acids. Germline CDR1 reads SGHRS; CDR2 reads YFSETQ. V was clipped by 2 bases and J by 0 bases, with 9 bases between them. CDR3 residues: CASSFRPGSYEQYF. The CDR3 DNA reads as TGCGCCAGCAGCTTCCGGCCAGGCTCCTACGAGCAGTACTTC.

The chain links TRBV23-1 to TRBJ1-5; no definite D call. TRBV23-1 is assigned to the ORF class and has an uncertain function. The CDR3 has 17 amino acids. Trimming left V 5 bases short and J 4 bases short, with 21 bases between. CDR3 loop: CASSIPWETLRNQPQHF. CDR3 bases: TGCGCCAGCAGTATTCCCTGGGAGACTCTGCGGAATCAGCCCCAGCATTTT.

The genes are TRBV7-8 and TRBJ1-1; 9 bases map to TRBD1. CDR1 is SGHVS, CDR2 FQNEAQ, per germline. This CDR3 is 14 amino acids long. Trimming took 8 bases from V and 2 from J; bases not matched to a gene: 6. CDR3 sequence (DNA): TGTGCCAGCGGCCGGGACAGGGTTAACACTGAAGCTTTCTTT. This encodes CASGRDRVNTEAFF.

The genes are TRBV19 and TRBJ2-7; a possible D gene is TRBD1 (5 bases). The CDR3 is 13 amino acids. V lost 3 bases, J lost 2 bases, and 8 bases lay in between. Germline V lookup: CDR1 LNHDA, CDR2 SQIVND (reference sequence). In DNA form, the CDR3 reads TGTGCCAGTAGTATGACAGAACCCTACGAGCAGTACTTC. Encoded protein: CASSMTEPYEQYF.